This T cell receptor beta chain was profiled in a study of cytotoxic CD8 clonotypes in ibrutinib-treated CLL. Turning to the study itself: Responses comprised around 24 partial and 2 complete; at median approximately six years, about 15 remained remitted and around 12 progressed.

Some clones are missing from TCRdb's copy, which holds only in-frame ones; the method was immunoSEQ multiplex PCR. The table lists 200,000 to 250,000 clones, around 75% of them singletons, with approximately 6.3% in the top ten. On this clone itself: Its antigen is not identified.

Roughly 2 micrograms of genomic DNA from cryopreserved PBMCs went into TCR beta libraries. The CDR3 runs 15 residues. Trimming removed 6 bases at V and 1 base at J, with 15 bases between. In germline, CDR1 is LGHNT, CDR2 FRNRAP. The study, taken as a whole, reports: Public clonotypes were rare and shrank or held steady on treatment. At ibrutinib response, clonality increased, and at progression it declined back toward baseline.

The clonotype comes from a human donor with chronic lymphocytic leukemia. The rearrangement uses TRBV12-5 and TRBJ1-1, with TRBD1 as a possible D gene (6 bases). The sequencing here drew on PBMCs, taken after 12 months of ibrutinib treatment. The CDR3 DNA follows: TGTGCTAGTGGGGCCCCGGGGGCTCCGAACACTGAAGCTTTCTTT. Translated: CASGAPGAPNTEAFF.